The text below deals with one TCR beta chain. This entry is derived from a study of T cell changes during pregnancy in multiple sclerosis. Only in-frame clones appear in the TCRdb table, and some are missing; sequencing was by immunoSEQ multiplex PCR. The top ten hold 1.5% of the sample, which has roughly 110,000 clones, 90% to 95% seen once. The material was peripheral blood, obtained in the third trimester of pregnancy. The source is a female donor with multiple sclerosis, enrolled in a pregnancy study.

Written as DNA, the CDR3 is TGTGCCTGGATGATGGGACAGGAGAATTCACCCCTCCACTTT. It codes for CAWMMGQENSPLHF. The J gene is TRBJ1-6, the V gene TRBV30; 8 positions agree with TRBD1. The V and J ends lost 4 bases and 7 bases, in that order; junction bases with no gene match: 6. Germline-derived CDR1 and CDR2 are GTSNPN and SVGIG (reference sequence). The length of the CDR3 is 14 residues.